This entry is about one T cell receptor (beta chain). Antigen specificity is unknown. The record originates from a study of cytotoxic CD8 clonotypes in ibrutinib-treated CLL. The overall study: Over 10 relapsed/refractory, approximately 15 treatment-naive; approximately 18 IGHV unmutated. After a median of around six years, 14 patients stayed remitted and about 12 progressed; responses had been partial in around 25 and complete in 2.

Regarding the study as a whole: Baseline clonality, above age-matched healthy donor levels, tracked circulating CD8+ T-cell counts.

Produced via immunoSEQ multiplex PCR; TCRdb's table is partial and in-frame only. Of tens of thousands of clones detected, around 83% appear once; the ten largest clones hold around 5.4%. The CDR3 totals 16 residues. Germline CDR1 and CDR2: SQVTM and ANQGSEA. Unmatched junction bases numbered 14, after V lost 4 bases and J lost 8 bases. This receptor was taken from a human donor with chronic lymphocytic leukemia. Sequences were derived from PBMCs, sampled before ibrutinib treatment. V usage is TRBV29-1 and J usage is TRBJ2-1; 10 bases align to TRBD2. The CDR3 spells CSVGGWVASGSHEQFF. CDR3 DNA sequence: TGCAGCGTTGGGGGATGGGTGGCTAGCGGGAGCCATGAGCAGTTCTTC.